This T cell receptor beta chain stems from a study of blood T cells in healthy people across ages. On this clonotype itself: A much larger clone sits a single nucleotide away, making a read error possible.

Germline CDR1 reads ENHRY; CDR2 reads SYGVKD. The V and J ends lost 4 bases and 1 base respectively, with 14 bases between them. This CDR3 is 16 amino acids long. Together with a sample-barcoded 5' primer, a J-beta primer mix was included in a second PCR lasting about 7 to 11 cycles. TCRdb itself ran the 5' RACE reads through MiXCR, one entry per CDR3 protein. The data show more than 750,000 distinct CDR3 sequences, with almost 30% seen just once and about 10% held by the top ten. These data were also filed under a second study, of T cells of mothers and their children.

Sequenced input: blood. This TCR derives from a woman in her forties in good health. The genes are TRBV10-3 and TRBJ2-1; weak D call: TRBD1 (5 bases). DNA for the CDR3: TGTGCCATCAGTGCGTCGACCAGGGCGTCCTACAATGAGCAGTTCTTC. This gives the protein CAISASTRASYNEQFF.